One and the same sample provided the 7 T cell receptor beta chains below, sequenced in a study of blood T cell repertoires in COVID-19. Using immunoSEQ multiplex PCR, the repertoire was profiled, and TCRdb retains in-frame clones only, with some absent. This table holds 350,000 to 400,000 clones, 90% to 95% found once. The sample consisted of PBMCs or T cells enriched from blood (not recorded which). The receptors here all came from a woman in her forties who had been exposed to COVID-19.

This clone was observed once. This chain uses TRBV11-2 with TRBJ1-2, with 7 bases aligning to TRBD1. CDR1 SGHAT and CDR2 FQNNGV come from the germline V gene. There are 13 residues in the CDR3. Trimming cost V 8 bases and J 5 bases; bases outside gene matches: 8. The CDR3 sequence is CASAPSGGYGYTF. As DNA, the CDR3 is TGTGCCAGCGCGCCATCAGGGGGATATGGCTACACCTTC. The full variable domain, its missing parts supplied by reference TRBV11-2 and TRBJ1-2, is EAGVAQSPRYKIIEKRQSVAFWCNPISGHATLYWYQQILGQGPKLLIQFQNNGVVDDSQLPKDRFSAERLKGVDSTLKIQPAKLEDSAVYLCASAPSGGYGYTFGSGTRLTVV.

The chain's CDR3 is CASSYRWRETQYF. The DNA of the CDR3 is TGTGCCAGCAGTTACAGGTGGCGGGAGACCCAGTACTTC. The chain is built from TRBV6-2 or TRBV6-3 and TRBJ2-5; D gene ambiguous. Trimming took 2 bases from V and 5 from J, leaving 9 bases between them. Germline V gene sequence: CDR1 MNHEY, CDR2 SVGEGT. The CDR3 has 13 residues.

The gene calls are TRBV29-1 and TRBJ1-2; possibly TRBD1 for D (5 bases). The CDR3 sequence is 13 residues long. The V gene lost 2 bases and the J gene lost 4 bases, with 11 bases spanning the gap. Germline V gives CDR1 SQVTM, CDR2 ANQGSEA. The CDR3 nucleotides read TGCAGCGTTGAACCCGGGGGTAGCTATGGCTACACCTTC. It yields the protein CSVEPGGSYGYTF.

The rearrangement links TRBV19 to TRBJ2-3, with D perhaps TRBD2 (6 bases). The V end lost 3 bases, the J end lost 3 bases, and 7 bases lay between the germline ends. The CDR3 spans 13 residues. Germline assignment: CDR1 LNHDA and CDR2 SQIVND (reference sequence). CDR3 sequence (DNA): TGTGCCAGTAGTATGACTAGGACAGATACGCAGTATTTT. Protein product: CASSMTRTDTQYF. The full variable domain, with the rest looked up from reference TRBV19 and TRBJ2-3, is DGGITQSPKYLFRKEGQNVTLSCEQNLNHDAMYWYRQDPGQGLRLIYYSQIVNDFQKGDIAEGYSVSREKKESFPLTVTSAQKNPTAFYLCASSMTRTDTQYFGPGTRLTVL.

The chain joins TRBV29-1 to TRBJ1-1; TRBD1 matches 7 bases. Trimming cost V 7 bases and J 1 base; bases outside gene matches: 15. CDR1 SQVTM and CDR2 ANQGSEA come from the germline V gene. The CDR3 loop spans 16 amino acids. The CDR3 DNA follows: TGCAGCGGGGCGAAGCGCACAGGGGATCGGAACACTGAAGCTTTCTTT. This codes for CSGAKRTGDRNTEAFF. Drawing the rest from reference TRBV29-1 and TRBJ1-1, the complete variable domain is SAVISQKPSRDICQRGTSLTIQCQVDSQVTMMFWYRQQPGQSLTLIATANQGSEATYESGFVIDKFPISRPNLTFSTLTVSNMSPEDSSIYLCSGAKRTGDRNTEAFFGQGTRLTVV.

The chain links TRBV5-1 to TRBJ1-4; tentatively, D is TRBD1 (5 bases). The CDR3 runs to 15 residues. Per the germline V gene, CDR1 is SGHRS and CDR2 is YFSETQ. V was cut by 0 bases and J by 5 bases, with 11 bases left in between. CDR3 sequence (DNA): TGCGCCAGCAGCTTGGCCGGAGACAGAAATGAAAAACTGTTTTTT. This encodes CASSLAGDRNEKLFF. The full variable domain, with the rest looked up from reference TRBV5-1 and TRBJ1-4, is KAGVTQTPRYLIKTRGQQVTLSCSPISGHRSVSWYQQTPGQGLQFLFEYFSETQRNKGNFPGRFSGRQFSNSRSEMNVSTLELGDSALYLCASSLAGDRNEKLFFGSGTQLSVL.

This clone was recorded only once. The CDR3 sequence: CASSPPGTARRTNYGYTF. For the CDR3, the DNA is TGTGCCAGCAGCCCGCCGGGGACAGCCCGTAGGACTAACTATGGCTACACCTTC. The rearrangement links TRBV5-6 to TRBJ1-2; TRBD1 matches 7 bases. The junction had 15 bases not matched to a gene; V was cut back by 4 bases and J by 0 bases. CDR3 length: 18 amino acids. CDR1 and CDR2 from the germline V gene are SGHDT and YYEEEE. Full variable domain (rest looked up from reference TRBV5-6 and TRBJ1-2): DAGVTQSPTHLIKTRGQQVTLRCSPKSGHDTVSWYQQALGQGPQFIFQYYEEEERQRGNFPDRFSGHQFPNYSSELNVNALLLGDSALYLCASSPPGTARRTNYGYTFGSGTRLTVV.